Listed here are 31 T cell receptor beta chains from one sample, sequenced in a study of blood T cells in healthy people across ages. Combining a sample-barcoded 5' primer with a J-beta primer mix, a second PCR ran for 7 to 11 cycles. TCRdb re-called the 5' RACE reads through MiXCR, storing one row per CDR3 protein. The data contain roughly 1.4 million distinct CDR3 sequences, approximately 59% of them singletons. Material for sequencing was blood. Source of these receptors: a man younger than 30 in good health.

This chain uses TRBV27 with TRBJ2-5, with D perhaps TRBD1 (5 bases). The CDR3 is made up of 15 amino acids. CDR1 and CDR2 (germline): MNHEY, SMNVEV (reference sequence). V was shortened by 6 bases and J by 0 bases, with 14 bases between the two germline ends. The CDR3 reads CASSDSGPYQETQYF. CDR3 coding DNA: TGTGCCAGCAGCGATTCAGGGCCGTACCAAGAGACCCAGTACTTC.

This rearrangement joins TRBV19 to TRBJ2-7, with TRBD1 as a possible D gene (5 bases). V lost 3 bases, J lost 3 bases, and 15 bases lay in between. This CDR3 region has 15 residues. Per the germline V gene, CDR1 is LNHDA and CDR2 is SQIVND (reference sequence). CDR3 protein: CASSILKGLYYEQYF. In DNA, the CDR3 is TGTGCCAGTAGTATCCTCAAGGGGCTCTACTACGAGCAGTACTTC.

The chain recombines TRBV11-2 with TRBJ2-3; TRBD2 is a possible D gene (6 bases). This CDR3 comprises 16 residues. Trimming removed 1 base from V and 4 bases from J, with 15 bases in between. CDR1 is SGHAT, CDR2 FQNNGV, per germline. The CDR3 loop is CASSLVAAGKADTQYF. The CDR3 DNA reads as TGTGCCAGCAGCTTAGTAGCGGCAGGGAAGGCAGATACGCAGTATTTT.

The chain has TRBV4-1 and TRBJ1-2; TRBD1 aligns across 10 bases. The V gene end was trimmed by 1 base and the J gene end by 7 bases; junction bases not matched to a gene: 6. Germline values: CDR1 MGHRA, CDR2 YSYEKL. The CDR3 loop spans 15 amino acids. The CDR3, as DNA: TGCGCCAGCAGCCAAGCTCCGACAGGGGGCTTTGGCTACACCTTC. Residues: CASSQAPTGGFGYTF.

The CDR3 reads CASSQVTGGKPQHF. Here the CDR3 DNA reads TGCGCCAGCAGCCAGGTGACAGGGGGGAAGCCCCAGCATTTT. The genes are TRBV4-1 and TRBJ1-5, with 9 bases aligning to TRBD1. The CDR3 has 14 amino acids. V gave up 3 bases and J gave up 8 bases; unmatched junction bases: 5. Germline loops: CDR1 MGHRA, CDR2 YSYEKL.

The chain links TRBV20-1 to TRBJ2-7, with D possibly matching TRBD2 (6 bases). CDR3 length: 17 amino acids. In germline, CDR1 is DFQATT, CDR2 SNEGSKA (reference sequence). V lost 5 bases and J lost 5, with 28 bases in between. The CDR3 sequence is CSAGEGYGGTPDNEQYF. The CDR3 DNA reads as TGCAGTGCTGGGGAAGGTTATGGGGGGACCCCGGACAACGAGCAGTACTTC.

As for this clonotype: A clone one base away is much larger, so this may be a read error. The chain combines TRBV20-1 with TRBJ1-6; no clear D. CDR1 is DFQATT, CDR2 SNEGSKA, per germline (reference sequence). Between the trimmed V and J ends, which lost 1 base and 6 bases, there was a span of 1 base. The CDR3 has 11 residues. The CDR3 coding sequence is TGCAGTGCTAGAGTTAATTCACCCCTCCACTTT. Its protein is CSARVNSPLHF.

The rearrangement joins TRBV12-3 or TRBV12-4 to TRBJ2-7; 11 bases are shared with TRBD2. CDR3 length: 16 amino acids. The J segment lost 2 bases and the V segment lost 5 bases, leaving 8 bases of the junction unmatched. The CDR3 region is CASSELAGGDTYEQYF. CDR3 sequence (DNA): TGTGCCAGCAGTGAATTAGCGGGGGGGGACACCTACGAGCAGTACTTC.

To note about this clonotype: This may be a read error, as it is one base from a much larger clone. The chain combines TRBV18 with TRBJ2-1; 8 bases are a match to TRBD2. The V gene's germline CDR1 is KGHSH and CDR2 LQKENI. CDR3 length equals 15 residues. CDR3 in amino acids: CAGSLTSGPYNEQFF. The CDR3 coding sequence is TGTGCCGGCTCGCTTACTAGCGGCCCCTACAATGAGCAGTTCTTC.

A few counts support this clonotype. V and J are TRBV6-1 and TRBJ2-4; D gene unclear. The CDR3 consists of 13 residues. CDR1 and CDR2 from the germline V gene are MNHNS and SASEGT. The V end was cut by 7 bases, the J end by 3 bases, with 10 bases between. The DNA for the CDR3 is TGTGCCAGCATCGTGGCTGACAAAAACATTCAGTACTTC. This encodes CASIVADKNIQYF.

In its sample, this clonotype was seen a few times. The J gene is TRBJ2-2, the V gene TRBV29-1; perhaps TRBD1 as D (8 bases). V shed 7 bases and J shed 1 base, with 16 bases lying between them. The length of the CDR3 is 15 residues. Per germline, CDR1 SQVTM and CDR2 ANQGSEA. The CDR3 region is CSASGGQVNTGELFF. The CDR3 DNA reads TGCAGCGCCTCGGGGGGACAGGTGAACACCGGGGAGCTGTTTTTT.

A few counts support this clonotype. The V call is TRBV11-2, the J call TRBJ1-2; 7 nucleotides match TRBD1. With 1 base clipped from V and 8 bases from J, the junction kept 7 bases outside the gene matches. This CDR3 is 14 amino acids long. Germline V gene data show CDR1 as SGHAT and CDR2 as FQNNGV. CDR3 protein: CASSLGQGVKGYTF. The CDR3, as DNA: TGTGCCAGCAGCTTAGGGCAGGGGGTGAAGGGCTACACCTTC. The full variable domain, in which reference TRBV11-2 and TRBJ1-2 provide the parts outside the CDR3, is EAGVAQSPRYKIIEKRQSVAFWCNPISGHATLYWYQQILGQGPKLLIQFQNNGVVDDSQLPKDRFSAERLKGVDSTLKIQPAKLEDSAVYLCASSLGQGVKGYTFGSGTRLTVV.

This clonotype was picked up a small number of times. The chain links TRBV29-1 to TRBJ2-3, with a tentative D call TRBD1 (5 bases). The V gene's germline CDR1 is SQVTM and CDR2 ANQGSEA. This CDR3 has 16 amino acids. Trimming pared 2 bases from V and 3 bases from J, leaving 18 bases between. As DNA, the CDR3 is TGCAGCGTTGAACCCGGCCATCAGGGTCGAACAGATACGCAGTATTTT. It specifies CSVEPGHQGRTDTQYF.

The J gene is TRBJ2-7, the V gene TRBV11-1; 10 bases agree with TRBD2. With 2 bases clipped from V and 3 bases from J, the junction kept 10 bases outside the gene matches. The CDR3 covers 17 residues. The V gene's germline CDR1 is SGHAT and CDR2 FQDESV (reference sequence). The CDR3 loop is CASSLSAGRTSGYEQYF. CDR3 DNA sequence: TGTGCCAGCAGCTTATCGGCCGGAAGGACTAGCGGCTACGAGCAGTACTTC.

V gene TRBV20-1 combines with J gene TRBJ1-4, with D possibly matching TRBD1 (5 bases). V was shortened by 0 bases and J by 8 bases, with 13 bases between the two germline ends. Germline loops: CDR1 DFQATT, CDR2 SNEGSKA (reference sequence). This CDR3 has 14 residues. The CDR3 protein is CSARERGGGEKLFF. The CDR3 DNA reads as TGCAGTGCTAGAGAGCGCGGGGGAGGAGAAAAACTGTTTTTT.

The gene calls are TRBV5-1 and TRBJ2-1; the match to TRBD2 covers 7 bases. Germline lookup yields CDR1 SGHRS and CDR2 YFSETQ. The CDR3 runs 15 residues. V dropped 6 bases and J dropped 4; count of bases not matched to a gene: 10. CDR3 loop: CASMSGLAVYNEQFF. The CDR3 coding sequence is TGCGCCAGCATGTCTGGGCTAGCGGTGTACAATGAGCAGTTCTTC.

This chain connects TRBV20-1 to TRBJ2-5; 10 bases map to TRBD1. The CDR3 covers 14 residues. The V gene end was trimmed by 5 bases and the J gene end by 4 bases; junction bases not matched to a gene: 7. Germline V CDR1 and CDR2: DFQATT, SNEGSKA (reference sequence). This CDR3 reads CSAEDRGFGETQYF. CDR3 coding DNA: TGCAGTGCTGAGGACAGGGGGTTCGGAGAGACCCAGTACTTC.

To note about this clonotype: A read error may produce the germline difference seen at one junction end. This sequence joins TRBV5-1 and TRBJ2-5; D is ambiguous. Germline V gene sequence: CDR1 SGHRS, CDR2 YFSETQ. The CDR3 extends over 11 amino acids. The CDR3 DNA reads TGCCCCAGCAGCTTGAGAGAGACCCAGTACTTC. Protein: CPSSLRETQYF.

V gene TRBV10-3 combines with J gene TRBJ2-5; D is tentatively TRBD1 or TRBD2 (6 bases each). Trimming pared 3 bases from V and 3 bases from J, leaving 8 bases between. The CDR3 extends over 13 amino acids. Germline loops: CDR1 ENHRY, CDR2 SYGVKD. Here the CDR3 reads CAISERGEETQYF. The DNA of the CDR3 is TGTGCCATCAGTGAAAGGGGGGAAGAGACCCAGTACTTC.

Concerning this clonotype: The junction does not match germline at one end; this may be a read error. The V and J genes are TRBV9 and TRBJ1-2; perhaps TRBD1 as D (6 bases). CDR1 and CDR2 (germline): SGDLS, YYNGEE. This CDR3 region has 15 residues. The CDR3 bases are TGTGCCAGCAGCATCGGACAGATACCTAATTATGGCTACACCTTC. Protein sequence: CASSIGQIPNYGYTF.

The V and J genes are TRBV3-1 and TRBJ1-5; D is undetermined. Trimming shortened V by 5 bases and J by 6 bases, and 11 bases separated the two germline ends. The CDR3 totals 13 residues. Germline values: CDR1 LGHDT, CDR2 YNNKEL (reference sequence). This CDR3 reads CASSNAEGQPQHF. CDR3 nucleotide sequence: TGTGCCAGCAGCAACGCGGAGGGTCAGCCCCAGCATTTT.

In this sample, this clonotype turned up a few times. The rearrangement joins TRBV7-2 to TRBJ1-4; D is uncertain. V lost 0 bases and J lost 4, with 3 bases in between. The CDR3 extends over 13 amino acids. The germline V gene has CDR1 SGHTA and CDR2 FQGNSA. The CDR3 here is CASSLAGNEKLFF. The CDR3 DNA reads TGTGCCAGCAGCTTAGCCGGTAATGAAAAACTGTTTTTT.

The chain employs TRBV12-3 or TRBV12-4 and TRBJ2-5; no reliable D call. With 3 bases removed from V and 5 bases from J, the gap between germline ends came to 13 bases. This CDR3 is built from 14 residues. The CDR3 region has the DNA TGTGCCAGCAGTTTCGAAGGGTTTGAGGAGACCCAGTACTTC. Translating gives CASSFEGFEETQYF.

V is TRBV29-1 and J is TRBJ2-5, with D possibly being TRBD2 (6 bases). Deletions cut 7 bases from V and 11 bases from J, with 26 bases between. CDR1 is SQVTM and CDR2 is ANQGSEA in the germline V gene. CDR3 length equals 14 residues. In nucleotides, the CDR3 is TGCAGCGCCCTGGGGAGCGGGCCCTACAATGAGCAGTACTTC. It is translated as CSALGSGPYNEQYF.

V is TRBV5-4 and J is TRBJ2-5; D not resolved. Deletions cut 0 bases from V and 1 base from J, with 7 bases between. From germline, CDR1 is SGHNT and CDR2 YYREEE (reference sequence). The CDR3 contains 14 residues. CDR3 DNA sequence: TGTGCCAGCAGCTTGGATTACTCCCAAGAGACCCAGTACTTC. Translation: CASSLDYSQETQYF.

A note on this clonotype: The junction departs from the called germline gene at one end, perhaps through a read error. The chain recombines TRBV7-2 with TRBJ2-7; D possibly corresponds to TRBD2 (6 bases). Germline assignment: CDR1 SGHTA and CDR2 FQGNSA. This CDR3 region has 14 residues. The CDR3 sequence is CAGSLFPGAYEQYF. The CDR3 DNA reads TGTGCCGGCAGCTTATTTCCGGGGGCCTACGAGCAGTACTTC. Using reference TRBV7-2 and TRBJ2-7 for the parts outside the CDR3, the full variable domain is GAGVSQSPSNKVTEKGKDVELRCDPISGHTALYWYRQSLGQGLEFLIYFQGNSAPDKSGLPSDRFSAERTGGSVSTLTIQRTQQEDSAVYLCAGSLFPGAYEQYFGPGTRLTVT.

About this clonotype: With a much larger clone just one base away, this may be a read error. V is TRBV6-5 and J is TRBJ2-4; the D is unclear. The DNA end lines up better with TRBJ2-5; the J call may be wrong. Germline V lookup: CDR1 MNHEY, CDR2 SVGAGI. This CDR3 is built from 12 residues. The CDR3 sequence is CASSYGKETQYF. CDR3 DNA sequence: TGTGCCAGCAGTTACGGGAAAGAGACCCAGTACTTC.

The chain links TRBV20-1 to TRBJ2-4, with D uncertain. Matching the DNA end better, TRBJ2-7 makes the J call doubtful. CDR1 and CDR2 from the germline V gene are DFQATT and SNEGSKA (reference sequence). This CDR3 spans 13 amino acids. The DNA for the CDR3 is TGCAGTGCTAGAGGCTCCGAGGCCTACGAGCAGTACTTC. It specifies CSARGSEAYEQYF.

The chain links TRBV29-1 to TRBJ2-3; 8 bases match TRBD1. CDR1 and CDR2 (germline): SQVTM, ANQGSEA. Trimming cost V 6 bases and J 2 bases; bases outside gene matches: 4. CDR3 length: 13 amino acids. The CDR3 nucleotides read TGCAGCGTCGACAGGGGATACACAGATACGCAGTATTTT. Its protein is CSVDRGYTDTQYF.

This clonotype was picked up a small number of times. V and J are TRBV6-2 or TRBV6-3 and TRBJ2-4, with no clear D. The J call may be mistaken, given a closer DNA end match to TRBJ2-7. Germline CDR1 is MNHEY and CDR2 is SVGEGT. CDR3 length equals 13 residues. The CDR3 DNA sequence: TGTGCCAGCAGCCGATCGTTCTGGGACGAGCAGTACTTC. Residues: CASSRSFWDEQYF.

This clonotype was counted a single time. CDR3 sequence reads: CASSAQLYTGLGTGELFF. CDR3 coding DNA: TGCGCCAGCAGCGCCCAGCTCTACACAGGGCTGGGCACCGGGGAGCTGTTTTTT. The chain carries TRBV4-3 and TRBJ2-2; perhaps TRBD1 as D (6 bases). The CDR3 runs to 18 residues. Germline V gives CDR1 LGHNA, CDR2 YSLEER. The germline V and J ends were trimmed by 5 bases and 4 bases, with 23 bases remaining between them.